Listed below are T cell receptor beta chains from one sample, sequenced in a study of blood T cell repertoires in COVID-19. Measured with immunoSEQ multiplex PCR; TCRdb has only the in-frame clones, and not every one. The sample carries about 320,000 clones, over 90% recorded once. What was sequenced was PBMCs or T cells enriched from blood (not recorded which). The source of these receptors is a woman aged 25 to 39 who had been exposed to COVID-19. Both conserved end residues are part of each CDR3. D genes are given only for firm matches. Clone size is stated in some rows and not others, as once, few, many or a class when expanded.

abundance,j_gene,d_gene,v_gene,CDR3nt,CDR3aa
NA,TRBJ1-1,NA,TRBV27,TGTGCCAGCAGTTCTCGTAGGGGGTACGACACTGAAGCTTTCTTT,CASSSRRGYDTEAFF
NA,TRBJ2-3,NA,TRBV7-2,TGTGCCAGCAGCTTAGCTGGGGCGGGGGCCTACACAGATACGCAGTATTTT,CASSLAGAGAYTDTQYF
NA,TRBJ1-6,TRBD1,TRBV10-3,TGTGCCATCAGTGGGCTGGGACAGGGAACTTCACCCCTCCACTTT,CAISGLGQGTSPLHF
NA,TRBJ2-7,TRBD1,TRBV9,TGTGCCAGCAGCGTAGGGACAGGTCGGTACGAGCAGTACTTC,CASSVGTGRYEQYF
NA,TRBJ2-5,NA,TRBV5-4,TGTGCCAGCAGTGTGGACTCCCGGGAGACCCAGTACTTC,CASSVDSRETQYF
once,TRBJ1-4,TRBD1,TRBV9,TGTGCCAGCAGCCCGAAGGGGGGACAGGCTAATGAAAAACTGTTTTTT,CASSPKGGQANEKLFF
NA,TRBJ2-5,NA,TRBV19,TGTGCCAGTAGTATGGTAGGGGATAAAGAGACCCAGTACTTC,CASSMVGDKETQYF
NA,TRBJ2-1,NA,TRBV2,TGTGCCAGCAGGGAGGACTTGTGGAATGAGCAGTTCTTC,CASREDLWNEQFF
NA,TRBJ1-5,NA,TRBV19,TGTGCCAGTAGTATAGGTGCAGGGTACCCTCAGCCCCAGCATTTT,CASSIGAGYPQPQHF
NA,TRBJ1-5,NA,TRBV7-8,TGTGCCAGCAGCTTAGGACTAATTGCTCAGCCCCAGCATTTT,CASSLGLIAQPQHF
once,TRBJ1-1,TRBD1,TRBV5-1,TGCGCCAGTTCTCGACAGGGAGAAGCTTTCTTT,CASSRQGEAFF
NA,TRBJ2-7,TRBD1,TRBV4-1,TGCGCCAGCAGCCACCTCCCGGGGGACAGGGAATACGAGCAGTACTTC,CASSHLPGDREYEQYF
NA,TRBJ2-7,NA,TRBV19,TGTGCCAGTAGTATGAGAGACAGGGGAGGGGAGCAGTACTTC,CASSMRDRGGEQYF
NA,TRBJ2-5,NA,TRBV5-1,TGCGCCAGCACCCCGTCTCAGGGATTGTCAGAGACCCAGTACTTC,CASTPSQGLSETQYF
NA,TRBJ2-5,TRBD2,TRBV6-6,TGTGCCAGCAGCAGACCCGGGGGGGAGGTTAAGACCCAGTACTTC,CASSRPGGEVKTQYF
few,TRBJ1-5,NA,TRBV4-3,TGCGCCAGCAGCCAAGGCCAGGGCGAGCAGCCCCAGCATTTT,CASSQGQGEQPQHF
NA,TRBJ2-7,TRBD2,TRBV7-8,TGTGCCAGCAGCACAAGAGTAACTAGCGGTACCCACGAGCAGTACTTC,CASSTRVTSGTHEQYF
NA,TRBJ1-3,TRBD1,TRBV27,TGTGCCAGCACCCGGACAGGGGGCTTTTCTGGAAACACCATATATTTT,CASTRTGGFSGNTIYF
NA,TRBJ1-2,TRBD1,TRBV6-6,TGTGCCACCTCACAGGGGACGCCAAGCTTACAGGGCTACACCTTC,CATSQGTPSLQGYTF
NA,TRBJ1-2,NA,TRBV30,TGTGCCTGGAAAAGGCGACAGGCTAACTATGGCTACACCTTC,CAWKRRQANYGYTF
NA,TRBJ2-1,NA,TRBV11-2,TGTGCCAGCACCGCCGCGGGGTCCAGCTCCTACAATGAGCAGTTCTTC,CASTAAGSSSYNEQFF
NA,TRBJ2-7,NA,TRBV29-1,TGCAGCGTTGCTCACTACTCCTACGAGCAGTACTTC,CSVAHYSYEQYF
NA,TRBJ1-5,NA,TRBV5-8,TGTGCCAGCAGGCCGGTGTATCAGCCCCAGCATTTT,CASRPVYQPQHF
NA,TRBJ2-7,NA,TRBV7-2,TGTGCCAGCAGCTTAGAGGGAGGTCCCTACGAGCAGTACTTC,CASSLEGGPYEQYF
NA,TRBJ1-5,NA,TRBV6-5,TGTGCCAGCAGAGTACAGGAAAATAGCAATCAGCCCCAGCATTTT,CASRVQENSNQPQHF